This T cell receptor (beta chain) came from a study of T cell changes during pregnancy in multiple sclerosis. The CDR3 runs to 18 residues. The V and J ends lost 0 bases and 3 bases, in that order; junction bases with no gene match: 12. Germline CDR1 reads LGHNA; CDR2 reads YSLEER. Profiling relied on immunoSEQ multiplex PCR, and the TCRdb table lists in-frame clones only, not all of them. The data show about 67,000 clones, approximately 90% seen once. Sample: peripheral blood, taken in the second trimester of pregnancy. The chain carries TRBV4-3 and TRBJ2-3; TRBD2 matches at 7 bases. The origin of this receptor is a female donor in good health, enrolled as a control in a pregnancy study. The CDR3 DNA is TGCGCCAGCAGCCAAGATGCCGGCGGGAGAGGGGTGACAGATACGCAGTATTTT. Translation gives CASSQDAGGRGVTDTQYF.